This T cell receptor (beta chain) was profiled in a study of T cells in tuberculosis. Study summary: T cells were selected with CD1B tetramers loaded with glucose monomycolate. A South African cohort included IGRA-negative adolescents, latently infected IGRA-positive adolescents and adults with active tuberculosis. Study-wide results and limits: The TCR-beta difference was not significant; alpha differences partly reflected length. GMM-specific TCRs were nearer to active tuberculosis alpha repertoires, suggesting expansion.

Profiled with immunoSEQ multiplex PCR; TCRdb holds only in-frame clones, not every one. The repertoire holds tens of thousands of clones, with roughly nine tenths as singletons. This clone has only a few counts. The antigen is undetermined. The receptor's source is a donor between 10 and 35 years old with latent tuberculosis or without tuberculosis infection. Material: PBMCs.

The CDR3 here is CASSITRRTEQYF. CDR3 coding DNA: TGTGCCAGCAGTATTACGAGGCGCACCGAGCAGTACTTC. This rearrangement joins TRBV6-5 to TRBJ2-7; D unresolved. Germline V gene sequence: CDR1 MNHEY, CDR2 SVGAGI. This CDR3 region has 13 residues. Trimming cost V 5 bases and J 6 bases, with 14 bases left between them.